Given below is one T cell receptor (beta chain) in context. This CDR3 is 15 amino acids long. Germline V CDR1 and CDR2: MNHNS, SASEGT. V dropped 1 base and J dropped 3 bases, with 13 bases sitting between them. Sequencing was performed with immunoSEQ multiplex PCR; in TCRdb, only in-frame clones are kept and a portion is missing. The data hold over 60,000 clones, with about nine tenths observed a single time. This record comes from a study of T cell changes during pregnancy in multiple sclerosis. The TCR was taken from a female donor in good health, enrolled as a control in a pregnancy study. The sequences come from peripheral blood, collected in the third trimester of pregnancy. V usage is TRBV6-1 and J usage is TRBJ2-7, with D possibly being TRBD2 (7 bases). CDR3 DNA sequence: TGTGCCAGCAGTGAAGGGGGAGGGGGGGTCTACGAGCAGTACTTC. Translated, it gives CASSEGGGGVYEQYF.